This T cell receptor beta chain was profiled in a study of control samples from healthy donors and cancer patients. V shed 0 bases, J shed 3 bases, and the junction held 13 bases outside the gene matches. Germline V gives CDR1 LGHNA, CDR2 YSLEER. The CDR3 covers 21 residues. Profiling relied on immunoSEQ multiplex PCR, and the TCRdb table lists in-frame clones only, not all of them. The sample carries about 7,400 clones, less than 85% recorded once. This TCR derives from a man between 65 and 85 years old with lung cancer. V is TRBV4-3 and J is TRBJ2-3; TRBD2 matches 15 bases. Sample: PBMCs. CDR3 amino acids: CASSQEPGGLAGGLRTDTQYF. CDR3 DNA sequence: TGCGCCAGCAGCCAAGAGCCGGGTGGACTAGCGGGAGGGTTGCGGACAGATACGCAGTATTTT.